The clone carrying this T cell receptor beta chain was seen more than once but under ten times. Its target is not known. This record belongs to a study of T cell repertoires in cytomegalovirus infection. Study background: Recently identified HLA-C-restricted CMV epitopes were used, and well-studied HLA-B-restricted CMV epitopes were used as well. Through public TCR beta signatures, both CMV infection and matching HLA type were indicated.

The study's findings and limits: Summed public TCR beta family frequency identified CMV carriers bearing the relevant HLA. In two of eight donors, the top clonotype was HLA-C-restricted CMV-specific.

A single record per CDR3 protein comes from TCRdb applying MiXCR to the reads. This table has approximately 110,000 distinct CDR3 sequences, around 30% appearing once. From germline, CDR1 is MNHEY and CDR2 SVGEGT. With 6 bases removed from V and 4 bases from J, the gap between germline ends came to 22 bases. The CDR3 covers 16 residues. The receptor comes from a human donor in good health (CMV status not recorded). Some clones in this sample may be carry-over from other donors' samples. Sample: CD8+ T cells from cultured PBMCs, taken from culture after CMV antigen stimulation. The chain joins TRBV6-2 or TRBV6-3 to TRBJ2-7; the D is unclear. The CDR3 DNA sequence: TGTGCCAGCAGATACCGAGTTGTACAGAGAGCTTACGAGCAGTACTTC. It yields the protein CASRYRVVQRAYEQYF.